This T cell receptor (beta chain) stems from a study of blood T cell repertoires in COVID-19. Turning to the study itself: Both acute and convalescent COVID-19 samples were obtained from the United States, Italy and Spain. T cells, B-cell-depleted T cells, or PBMCs supplied cDNA or gDNA.

The data were produced by immunoSEQ multiplex PCR, yet TCRdb's version contains in-frame clones alone and is incomplete. This sample has around 100,000 clones; 80% to 85% occur once, and the top ten carry roughly 7.7%. CDR1 is SGHNT, CDR2 YYREEE, per germline (reference sequence). This CDR3 has 17 amino acids. V shed 4 bases, J shed 8 bases, and the junction held 12 bases outside the gene matches. The sequence was collected from a man in his 70s with acute or convalescent COVID-19. The chain has TRBV5-4 and TRBJ2-1, with TRBD2 matching 13 bases. Sequenced input: peripheral blood. The CDR3 DNA reads TGTGCCAGCAGCCGAGGGACTAGCGGGGCCCTGCCTGATGAGCAGTTCTTC. It translates to CASSRGTSGALPDEQFF.